This entry features one TCR beta chain sequence. What antigen it recognizes has not been identified. Base quality data are lacking; no much larger clone is found one base away. The germline V gene provides CDR1 MDHEN and CDR2 SYDVKM. The trim is 5 bases for V and 3 bases for J, with a gap of 10 bases between the germline ends. The CDR3 covers 14 residues, taking in both the cysteine and the phenylalanine. This entry keeps only the CDR3 DNA: 42 bases, framed from base 1. TCRbeta CDR3 regions were amplified from genomic DNA using the immunoSEQ Assay, a bias-controlled multiplex PCR. Per the source publication's procedure: Within the assay, amplification of reference gene primers was used to estimate how many nucleated cells each sample contained. Sequence reads were collapsed and filtered to measure the absolute abundance of every unique TCRbeta CDR3 rearrangement. Productive Simpson clonality was computed per sample as the square root of Simpson's diversity index over productive rearrangements. The table comes from immuneACCESS by way of TCRdb, which keeps in-frame sequences with V and J called. Part of the clones is missing from these tables; in studies checked, under half for an unresolved V gene and the rest for unknown reasons. That table furnishes V, J and clone size, whereas the DNA furnished D and trimming. In this sample the table shows 90,000 or so clones, roughly 89% of which occur a single time. The ten largest clones add up to about 3.7% of the sample.

The sample originates from a study of blood T cell repertoires in COVID-19 (dated by TCRdb to the early 2020s). At the level of the whole study: Collaborator samples came from the United States, Italy and Spain and covered acute and convalescent phases of COVID-19. Samples were obtained from the ongoing ImmuneRACE study (first 160 participants) and from about 1,300 subjects provided by 6 global collaborators. Deeply sampled blood TCRbeta repertoires from subjects exposed to, actively infected with, or recovered from COVID-19 were included in the dataset. The prospective study material was composed of cDNA or gDNA derived from T cells, B-cell-depleted T cells, or PBMCs. Where available, HLA class I and class II types were taken from metadata supplied by the sample provider and were not determined by assay-based typing. Nearly every sample came with metadata listing a de-identified subject ID, COVID-19 status, age in years and sex. A freely available public database, intended as a resource for researchers studying the immune response to SARS-CoV-2, is where the repertoires were released. What the study reported, not specific to this receptor: How much clinical and demographic metadata was included differed by source and by participant, and the metadata was provided uncurated.

Collaborating institutions collected whole blood in K2EDTA tubes following their own protocols. Collaborator samples were shipped for TCRbeta analysis as frozen whole blood, isolated PBMCs, or DNA extracted from either sample type. The TCR originated in a woman between 65 and 79 years old with acute or convalescent COVID-19. Sequencing used peripheral blood. The rearrangement combines TRBV28 with TRBJ2-2; too little of a D gene remains to name it. The CDR3 sequence is CASSPGWYTGELFF. The DNA is TGTGCCAGCAGTCCCGGGTGGTACACCGGGGAGCTGTTTTTT.